This T cell receptor (beta chain) stems from a study of T cell repertoires in cytomegalovirus infection. Study-wide points: Accumulated public TCR beta family frequency recognized individuals carrying CMV together with the relevant HLA.

TCRdb fed the reads into MiXCR, producing one record per CDR3 protein. The sample lists about 740,000 distinct CDR3 sequences, 35% occurring once. A word on this clonotype: Antigen: not known.

This sequence was found in a human donor in good health (CMV status not recorded). Some clones in this sample may be carry-over from other donors' samples. Material: PBMCs.

As DNA, the CDR3 is TGTGCCAGCAGCCTTACCCCACAGGGAGTGGGCACTGAAGCTTTCTTT. This sequence encodes CASSLTPQGVGTEAFF. V gene TRBV7-8 combines with J gene TRBJ1-1, with D perhaps matching TRBD1 (6 bases). Trimming removed 5 bases from V and 4 bases from J, with 20 bases in between. The CDR3 spans 16 residues. Germline-derived CDR1 and CDR2 are SGHVS and FQNEAQ.